This is a list of T cell receptor beta chains from one sample in a study of blood T cell repertoires in COVID-19. Only in-frame clones appear in the TCRdb table, and some are missing; sequencing was by immunoSEQ multiplex PCR. The sample holds some 320,000 clones, roughly nine tenths seen once. The sequencing sample was made of PBMCs or T cells enriched from blood (not recorded which). Receptor source: a woman aged 45-59 years who had been exposed to COVID-19. CDR3s include the opening cysteine and the closing phenylalanine or tryptophan. The order of the fields is clone size, D gene, J gene, V gene, CDR3 protein, CDR3 DNA. The D gene is left open where the match is weak. For some rows the clone size is stated as once, few or many, or as a class when expanded; others skip it.

size: NA
D: TRBD1
J: TRBJ1-4
V: TRBV27
CDR3: CASSTGTGYEKLFF
DNA: TGTGCCAGCAGTACCGGGACAGGGTATGAAAAACTGTTTTTT

size: NA
D: NA
J: TRBJ2-1
V: TRBV5-1
CDR3: CASSRDRSLGPGEQFF
DNA: TGCGCCAGCAGCCGCGACAGGAGTTTGGGCCCGGGTGAGCAGTTCTTC

size: NA
D: NA
J: TRBJ1-2
V: TRBV7-8
CDR3: CASRATGSAYGYTF
DNA: TGTGCCAGCAGGGCAACAGGGTCCGCCTATGGCTACACCTTC

size: NA
D: NA
J: TRBJ1-3
V: TRBV6-5
CDR3: CASSYTASGNTIYF
DNA: TGTGCCAGCAGTTATACAGCCTCTGGAAACACCATATATTTT

size: NA
D: NA
J: TRBJ1-4
V: TRBV6-5
CDR3: CASAGRETNEKLFF
DNA: TGTGCCAGCGCAGGACGGGAAACTAATGAAAAACTGTTTTTT

size: NA
D: NA
J: TRBJ1-2
V: TRBV28
CDR3: CASSLGETVRTYGYTF
DNA: TGTGCCAGCAGTTTAGGGGAAACAGTCAGGACATATGGCTACACCTTC

size: NA
D: NA
J: TRBJ2-5
V: TRBV9
CDR3: CASSPLGQIIETQYF
DNA: TGTGCCAGCAGCCCCCTGGGGCAGATCATCGAGACCCAGTACTTC

size: NA
D: NA
J: TRBJ2-7
V: TRBV6-5
CDR3: CASSYLMAGVEQYF
DNA: TGTGCCAGCAGTTACTTGATGGCGGGTGTCGAGCAGTACTTC

size: NA
D: NA
J: TRBJ1-5
V: TRBV6-1
CDR3: CASSEGGGTGNQPQHF
DNA: TGTGCCAGCAGTGAAGGGGGGGGGACGGGCAATCAGCCCCAGCATTTT

size: NA
D: NA
J: TRBJ1-2
V: TRBV20-1
CDR3: CSVGVGYGYTF
DNA: TGCAGTGTAGGGGTGGGTTATGGCTACACCTTC

size: NA
D: NA
J: TRBJ2-5
V: TRBV6-1
CDR3: CASSERGFETQYF
DNA: TGTGCCAGCAGTGAACGTGGCTTCGAGACCCAGTACTTC

size: NA
D: NA
J: TRBJ2-4
V: TRBV1
CDR3: CTSSGLGGRNIQYF
DNA: TGCACCAGCAGCGGACTAGGGGGGAGGAACATTCAGTACTTC

size: NA
D: NA
J: TRBJ1-1
V: TRBV5-6
CDR3: CASVLIRGLNTEAFF
DNA: TGTGCCAGCGTCCTGATCAGGGGCCTGAACACTGAAGCTTTCTTT

size: NA
D: NA
J: TRBJ2-2
V: TRBV7-9
CDR3: CASSSGGPAANTGELFF
DNA: TGTGCCAGCAGCTCCGGGGGTCCTGCCGCGAACACCGGGGAGCTGTTTTTT

size: few
D: TRBD1
J: TRBJ1-2
V: TRBV30
CDR3: CAWSPQGASYGYTF
DNA: TGTGCCTGGAGTCCCCAGGGGGCATCCTATGGCTACACCTTC

size: NA
D: NA
J: TRBJ2-2
V: TRBV12-3/TRBV12-4
CDR3: CASSFRTGELFF
DNA: TGTGCCAGCAGTTTCCGCACCGGGGAGCTGTTTTTT